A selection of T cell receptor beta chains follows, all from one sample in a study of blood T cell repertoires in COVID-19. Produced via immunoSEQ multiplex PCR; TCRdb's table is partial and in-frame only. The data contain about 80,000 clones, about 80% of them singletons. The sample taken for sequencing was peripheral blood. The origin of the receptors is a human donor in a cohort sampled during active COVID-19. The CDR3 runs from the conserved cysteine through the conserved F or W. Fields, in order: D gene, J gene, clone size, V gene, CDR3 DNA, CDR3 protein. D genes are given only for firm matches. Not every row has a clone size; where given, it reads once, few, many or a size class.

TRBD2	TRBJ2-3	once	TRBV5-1	TGCGCCAGCAGCTTGGATGGGCGGGGGGGAACAGATACGCAGTATTTT	CASSLDGRGGTDTQYF
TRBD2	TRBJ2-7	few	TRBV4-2	TGTGCCAGCAGCCGAGACTTAGCGGGGGGGGTCTACGAGCAGTACTTC	CASSRDLAGGVYEQYF
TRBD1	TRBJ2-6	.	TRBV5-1	TGCGCCAGCAGCTTAAGGACAGGGCCGTCTGGGGCCAACGTCCTGACTTTC	CASSLRTGPSGANVLTF
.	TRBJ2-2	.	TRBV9	TGTGCCAGCAGCGTACTCCGGACCGGGGAGCTGTTTTTT	CASSVLRTGELFF
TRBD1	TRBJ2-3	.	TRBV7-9	TGTGCCAGCAGCCCGCGACAGGGATGGGCAGATACGCAGTATTTT	CASSPRQGWADTQYF
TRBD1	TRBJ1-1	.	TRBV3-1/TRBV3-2	TGTGCCAGCAGCCCCGTACCGGGACAGGGCCTGAACACTGAAGCTTTCTTT	CASSPVPGQGLNTEAFF
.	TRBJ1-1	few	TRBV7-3	TGTGCCAGCAGCTTAACCCACGGGGGGGTCACTGAAGCTTTCTTT	CASSLTHGGVTEAFF
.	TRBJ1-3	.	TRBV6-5	TGTGCCAGCCGCCAGGGGAAAGGAAACACCATATATTTT	CASRQGKGNTIYF
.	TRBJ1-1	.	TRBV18	TGTGCCAGCTCAGCGGCGGGGGCGCGTGGCACTGAAGCTTTCTTT	CASSAAGARGTEAFF
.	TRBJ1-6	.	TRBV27	TGTGCCAGCAGCCTGACAGGTTCCCCCCTCCACTTT	CASSLTGSPLHF
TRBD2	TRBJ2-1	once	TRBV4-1	TGCGCCAGCAGCCAAGGACAAAAGCGCCCACCCCGCGGGGGGGCCCCCTACAATGAGCAGTTCTTC	CASSQGQKRPPRGGAPYNEQFF
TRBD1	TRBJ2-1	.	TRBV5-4	TGTGCCAGCAGCTCCTGGGACAGGGACGAGCAGTTCTTC	CASSSWDRDEQFF
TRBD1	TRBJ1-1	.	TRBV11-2	TGTGCCAGCAGCACCGCGGACAGGGTGGCTTTCTTT	CASSTADRVAFF
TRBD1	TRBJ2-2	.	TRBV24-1	TGTGCCACCAGTGAGAACCCCGGGACAGGGGGAAGTACCGGGGAGCTGTTTTTT	CATSENPGTGGSTGELFF
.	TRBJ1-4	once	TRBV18	TGTGCCAGCTCGCCTCAGGGTAACAATGAAAAACTGTTTTTT	CASSPQGNNEKLFF
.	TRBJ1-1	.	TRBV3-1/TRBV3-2	TGTGCCAGCAGCCCGTGGGGGGGAGGGGACACTGAAGCTTTCTTT	CASSPWGGGDTEAFF
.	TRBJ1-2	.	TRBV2	TGTGCCAGCAGTGAAACGGGACAAGATGGCTACACCTTC	CASSETGQDGYTF
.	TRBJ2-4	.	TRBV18	TGTGCCAGCTCACCATCAGGGAAAAACATTCAGTACTTC	CASSPSGKNIQYF
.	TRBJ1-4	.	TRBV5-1	TGCGCCAGCAGCTTGGCAGGAAGGAATGAAAAACTGTTTTTT	CASSLAGRNEKLFF
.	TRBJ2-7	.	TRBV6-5	TGTGCCAGCAGCCAAGCCGGGGGAATCTACGAGCAGTACTTC	CASSQAGGIYEQYF
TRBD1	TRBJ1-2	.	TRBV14	TGTGCCAGCAGCCAATGGCAGGGGGATTATGGCTACACCTTC	CASSQWQGDYGYTF
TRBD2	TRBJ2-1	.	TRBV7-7	TGTGCCAGCAGCGTGGGGACTAGCGGGGGGAATCAGCAGTTCTTC	CASSVGTSGGNQQFF
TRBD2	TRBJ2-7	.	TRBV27	TGTGCCAGCAGTTTATCCGGGACTATATACGAGCAGTACTTC	CASSLSGTIYEQYF
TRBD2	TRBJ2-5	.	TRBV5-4	TGTGCCAGCAGCCGACAATCGGCTAGCGGGGGAGAGACCCAGTACTTC	CASSRQSASGGETQYF
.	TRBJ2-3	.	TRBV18	TGTGCCAGCTCACCTTGGAGCGACCTTTCGGTGAGCACAGATACGCAGTATTTT	CASSPWSDLSVSTDTQYF
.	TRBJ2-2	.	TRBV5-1	TGCGCCAGCAGCAGGGGTGGGGACACCGGGGAGCTGTTTTTT	CASSRGGDTGELFF
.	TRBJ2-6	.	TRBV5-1	TGCGCCAGCAGCTTGTTAGACTCTGGGGCCAACGTCCTGACTTTC	CASSLLDSGANVLTF
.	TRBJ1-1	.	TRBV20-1	TGCAGTGCTAGTGCCCCGCAGAATATGAACACTGAAGCTTTCTTT	CSASAPQNMNTEAFF
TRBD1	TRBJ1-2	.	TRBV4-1	TGCGCCAGCAGCCACCCGGACAGGGCGAGCTACACCTTC	CASSHPDRASYTF
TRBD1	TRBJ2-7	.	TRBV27	TGTGCCAGCAGTTTATTGGGACAGGTTGGGTACGAGCAGTACTTC	CASSLLGQVGYEQYF
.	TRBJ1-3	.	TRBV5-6	TGTGCCAGCGGAAGACTGATCTCTGGAAACACCATATATTTT	CASGRLISGNTIYF
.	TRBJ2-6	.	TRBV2	TGTGCCAGCAGTGGGTGGGACAACCCATCCACTGGGGCCAACGTCCTGACTTTC	CASSGWDNPSTGANVLTF